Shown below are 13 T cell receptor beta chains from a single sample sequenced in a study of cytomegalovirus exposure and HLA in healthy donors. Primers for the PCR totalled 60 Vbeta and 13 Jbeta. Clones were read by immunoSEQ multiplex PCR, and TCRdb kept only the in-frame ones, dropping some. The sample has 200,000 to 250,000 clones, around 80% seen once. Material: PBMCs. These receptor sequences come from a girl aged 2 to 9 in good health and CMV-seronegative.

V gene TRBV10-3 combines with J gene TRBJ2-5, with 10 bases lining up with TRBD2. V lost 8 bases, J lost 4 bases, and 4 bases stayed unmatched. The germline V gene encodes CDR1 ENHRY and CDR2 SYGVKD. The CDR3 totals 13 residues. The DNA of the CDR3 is TGTGCCATCGCAACTAGCGGGGTAGAGACCCAGTACTTC. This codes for CAIATSGVETQYF.

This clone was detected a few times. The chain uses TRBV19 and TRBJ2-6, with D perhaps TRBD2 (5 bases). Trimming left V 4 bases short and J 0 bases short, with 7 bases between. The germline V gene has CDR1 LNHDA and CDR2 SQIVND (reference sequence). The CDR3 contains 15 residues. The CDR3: CASSSGFSGANVLTF. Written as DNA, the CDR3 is TGTGCCAGTAGTAGCGGGTTCTCTGGGGCCAACGTCCTGACTTTC.

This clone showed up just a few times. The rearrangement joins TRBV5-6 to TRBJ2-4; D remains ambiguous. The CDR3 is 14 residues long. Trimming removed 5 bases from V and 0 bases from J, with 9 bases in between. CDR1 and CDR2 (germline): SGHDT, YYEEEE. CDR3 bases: TGTGCCAGCAGGATCGGAGCAGCCAAAAACATTCAGTACTTC. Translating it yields CASRIGAAKNIQYF.

The CDR3 is CATVWSSSGSPETQYF. CDR3 sequence (DNA): TGTGCCACGGTGTGGAGCAGTAGCGGGAGCCCAGAGACCCAGTACTTC. The V call is TRBV6-7, the J call TRBJ2-5; 9 nucleotides line up with TRBD2. TRBV6-7 falls under the ORF class, with uncertain function. The junction had 16 bases not matched to a gene; V was cut back by 10 bases and J by 4 bases. The CDR3 extends over 16 amino acids.

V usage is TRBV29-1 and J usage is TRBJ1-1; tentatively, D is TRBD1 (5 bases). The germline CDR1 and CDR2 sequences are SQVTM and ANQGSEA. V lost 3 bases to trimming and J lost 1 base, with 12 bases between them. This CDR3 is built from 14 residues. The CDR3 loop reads CSVDQGRGNTEAFF. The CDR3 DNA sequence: TGCAGCGTTGATCAGGGAAGGGGGAACACTGAAGCTTTCTTT.

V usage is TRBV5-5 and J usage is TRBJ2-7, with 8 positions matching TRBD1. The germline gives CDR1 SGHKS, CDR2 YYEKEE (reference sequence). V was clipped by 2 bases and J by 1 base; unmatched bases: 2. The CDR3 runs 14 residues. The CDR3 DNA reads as TGTGCCAGCAGCTTCCGGGACAGGTCCTACGAGCAGTACTTC. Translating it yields CASSFRDRSYEQYF.

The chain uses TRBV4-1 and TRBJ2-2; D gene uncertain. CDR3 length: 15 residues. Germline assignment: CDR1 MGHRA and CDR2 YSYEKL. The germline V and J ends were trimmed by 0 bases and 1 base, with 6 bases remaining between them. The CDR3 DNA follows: TGCGCCAGCAGCCAAGAAATCCAGAACACCGGGGAGCTGTTTTTT. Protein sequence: CASSQEIQNTGELFF.

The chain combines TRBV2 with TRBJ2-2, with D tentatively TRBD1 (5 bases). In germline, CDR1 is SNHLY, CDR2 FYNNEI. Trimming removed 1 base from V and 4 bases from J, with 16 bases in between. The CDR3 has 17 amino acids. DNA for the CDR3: TGTGCCAGCAGTGAAGTAGACAGCCGCTTTTCCACCGGGGAGCTGTTTTTT. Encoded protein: CASSEVDSRFSTGELFF.

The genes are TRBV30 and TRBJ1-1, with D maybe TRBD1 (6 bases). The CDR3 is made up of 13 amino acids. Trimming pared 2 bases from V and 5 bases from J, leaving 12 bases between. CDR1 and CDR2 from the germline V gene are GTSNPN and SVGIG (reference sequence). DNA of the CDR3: TGTGCCTGGAGTCTTGAGGGGGGGACTGAAGCTTTCTTT. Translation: CAWSLEGGTEAFF.

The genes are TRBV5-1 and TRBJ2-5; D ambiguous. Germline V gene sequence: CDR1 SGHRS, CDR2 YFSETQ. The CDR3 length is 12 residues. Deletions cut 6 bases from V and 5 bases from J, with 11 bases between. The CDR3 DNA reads TGCGCCAGCACCAACTTTTTGGAGACCCAGTACTTC. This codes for CASTNFLETQYF.

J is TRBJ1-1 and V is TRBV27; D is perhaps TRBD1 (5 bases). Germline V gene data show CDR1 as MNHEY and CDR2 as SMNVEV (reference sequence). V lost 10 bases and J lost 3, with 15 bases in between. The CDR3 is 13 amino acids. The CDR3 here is CATKRKGHTEAFF. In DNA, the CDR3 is TGTGCCACTAAGAGGAAGGGGCACACTGAAGCTTTCTTT.

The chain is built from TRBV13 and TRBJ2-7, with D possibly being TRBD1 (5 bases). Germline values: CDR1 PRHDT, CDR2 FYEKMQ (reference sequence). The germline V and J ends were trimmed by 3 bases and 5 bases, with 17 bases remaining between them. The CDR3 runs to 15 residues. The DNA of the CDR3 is TGTGCCAGCAGCTTTATTAGGTCAGGGCTCCACGAGCAGTACTTC. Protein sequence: CASSFIRSGLHEQYF.

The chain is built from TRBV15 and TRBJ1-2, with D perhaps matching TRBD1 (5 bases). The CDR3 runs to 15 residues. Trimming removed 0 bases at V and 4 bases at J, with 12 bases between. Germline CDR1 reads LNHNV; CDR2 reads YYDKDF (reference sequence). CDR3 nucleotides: TGTGCCACCAGCAGAGATCTGTCAGGGCCCTATGGCTACACCTTC. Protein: CATSRDLSGPYGYTF.